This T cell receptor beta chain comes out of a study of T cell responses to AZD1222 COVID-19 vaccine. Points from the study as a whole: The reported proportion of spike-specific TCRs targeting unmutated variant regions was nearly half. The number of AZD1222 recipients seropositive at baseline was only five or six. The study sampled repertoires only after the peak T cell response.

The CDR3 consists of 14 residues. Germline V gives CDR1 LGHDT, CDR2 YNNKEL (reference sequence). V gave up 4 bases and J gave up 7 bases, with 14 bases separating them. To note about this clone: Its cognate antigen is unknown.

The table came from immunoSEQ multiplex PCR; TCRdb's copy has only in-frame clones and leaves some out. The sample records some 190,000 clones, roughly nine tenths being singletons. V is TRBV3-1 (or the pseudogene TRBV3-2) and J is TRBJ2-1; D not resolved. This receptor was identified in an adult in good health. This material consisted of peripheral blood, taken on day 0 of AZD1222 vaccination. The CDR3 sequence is CASSLLLRENEQFF. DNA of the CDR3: TGTGCCAGCAGCCTACTTTTGAGAGAAAATGAGCAGTTCTTC.